Listed here are 21 T cell receptor beta chains from one sample, sequenced in a study of blood T cell repertoires in COVID-19. Sequenced by immunoSEQ multiplex PCR; TCRdb stores in-frame clones only, minus some. Of fewer than 200,000 clones listed, roughly 80% are singletons. The material sequenced was PBMCs or T cells enriched from blood (not recorded which). The receptor source for this set is a woman aged 50 to 65 who had recovered from COVID-19.

About this clone: Different DNA sequences within this sample yield the same CDR3. The V gene is TRBV28, the J gene TRBJ1-2, with 10 nucleotides matching TRBD1. Trimming cost V 6 bases and J 5 bases; bases outside gene matches: 3. The CDR3 loop spans 13 amino acids. Germline V CDR1 and CDR2: MDHEN, SYDVKM. The CDR3 sequence: CASSRGQGYGYTF. The CDR3 nucleotides are TGTGCCAGCAGCCGGGGACAGGGGTATGGCTACACCTTC.

The CDR3 nucleotides are TGCGCCAGCAGCTTCTACGGCGACAGGGGGCACGACGAGCAGTACTTC. Protein product: CASSFYGDRGHDEQYF. The chain has TRBV5-1 and TRBJ2-7; 10 bases are shared with TRBD1. CDR1 and CDR2 from the germline V gene are SGHRS and YFSETQ. The trim removed 2 bases at V and 5 bases at J, leaving 10 bases unmatched. The CDR3 extends over 16 amino acids.

The V call is TRBV7-8, the J call TRBJ1-1; D remains unclear. V dropped 6 bases and J dropped 2 bases, with 13 bases sitting between them. The germline CDR1 and CDR2 sequences are SGHVS and FQNEAQ. This CDR3 has 14 amino acids. CDR3 sequence reads: CASRVGSANTEAFF. In DNA form, the CDR3 reads TGTGCCAGCAGGGTCGGGTCCGCAAACACTGAAGCTTTCTTT.

This rearrangement joins TRBV11-2 to TRBJ1-3, with 8 bases matching TRBD1. The CDR3 is 13 amino acids. Germline assignment: CDR1 SGHAT and CDR2 FQNNGV. Losses at the gene ends were 4 bases for V and 4 bases for J; bases not matched to a gene: 0. The CDR3 here is CASSWDRGNTIYF. CDR3 nucleotide sequence: TGTGCCAGCAGCTGGGACAGGGGAAACACCATATATTTT.

At least ten counts were recorded for this clone. The gene calls are TRBV11-2 and TRBJ1-1; D is ambiguous. Germline CDR1 is SGHAT and CDR2 is FQNNGV. Deletions cut 2 bases from V and 0 bases from J, with 4 bases between. The CDR3 consists of 13 residues. In nucleotides, the CDR3 is TGTGCCAGCAGCTTACCCTTGAACACTGAAGCTTTCTTT. Protein product: CASSLPLNTEAFF.

The chain uses TRBV24-1 and TRBJ2-1; 12 bases line up with TRBD2. This CDR3 has 19 amino acids. Germline CDR1 KGHDR, CDR2 SFDVKD. The V gene end was trimmed by 6 bases and the J gene end by 2 bases; junction bases not matched to a gene: 13. The CDR3 here is CATSTGRSTSGSPYNEQFF. CDR3 coding DNA: TGTGCCACCAGTACCGGGAGATCGACTAGCGGGAGTCCCTACAATGAGCAGTTCTTC.

This clone has only a few counts. V is TRBV28 and J is TRBJ1-5; tentative D call: TRBD1 (5 bases). Between the trimmed V and J ends, which lost 6 bases and 5 bases, there was a span of 11 bases. The CDR3 sequence is 13 residues long. In germline, CDR1 is MDHEN, CDR2 SYDVKM. The CDR3 sequence is CASSADNYQPQHF. CDR3 in DNA: TGTGCCAGCAGCGCGGACAACTATCAGCCCCAGCATTTT.

The CDR3 protein is CASKFSGTGNEQFF. As DNA, the CDR3 is TGTGCCAGTAAATTCTCCGGGACAGGGAATGAGCAGTTCTTC. This chain connects TRBV19 to TRBJ2-1; 9 nucleotides line up with TRBD1. CDR3 size: 14 residues. V shed 7 bases and J 7 bases; nucleotides not matched to a gene: 8. Germline values: CDR1 LNHDA, CDR2 SQIVND (reference sequence). Full variable domain (missing parts from reference TRBV19 and TRBJ2-1): DGGITQSPKYLFRKEGQNVTLSCEQNLNHDAMYWYRQDPGQGLRLIYYSQIVNDFQKGDIAEGYSVSREKKESFPLTVTSAQKNPTAFYLCASKFSGTGNEQFFGPGTRLTVL.

The rearrangement uses TRBV10-3 and TRBJ2-3, with TRBD1 identical over 8 bases. Trimming removed 10 bases from V and 6 bases from J; junction bases left unmatched: 3. This CDR3 comprises 11 residues. Germline loops: CDR1 ENHRY, CDR2 SYGVKD. DNA of the CDR3: TGTGCCACCCAGGGGGCGGATACGCAGTATTTT. It specifies CATQGADTQYF.

CDR3 in amino acids: CASSRSGGNYEQYF. CDR3 sequence (DNA): TGTGCCAGCAGTAGATCAGGGGGGAACTACGAGCAGTACTTC. J is TRBJ2-7 and V is TRBV6-5; D perhaps matches TRBD1 (7 bases). Trimming took 5 bases from V and 3 from J, leaving 14 bases between them. Germline assignment: CDR1 MNHEY and CDR2 SVGAGI. This CDR3 contains 14 residues.

This chain connects TRBV7-3 to TRBJ2-1, with 15 bases aligning to TRBD2. Germline loops: CDR1 SGHTA, CDR2 FQGTGA. This CDR3 is 16 amino acids long. J gave up 10 bases and V 5 bases, and 9 bases lay outside the gene matches. This CDR3 reads CASSPRTSGRAGEQFF. Here the CDR3 DNA reads TGTGCCAGCAGCCCCAGGACTAGCGGGAGGGCGGGCGAGCAGTTCTTC.

V and J are TRBV7-2 and TRBJ2-1; TRBD2 agrees at 7 bases. CDR3 length: 16 residues. Germline values: CDR1 SGHTA, CDR2 FQGNSA. Unmatched junction bases numbered 10, after V lost 2 bases and J lost 6 bases. CDR3 nucleotide sequence: TGTGCCAGCAGCTTATTAAGCGGGGCGACGGGCAATGAGCAGTTCTTC. This encodes CASSLLSGATGNEQFF.

This chain connects TRBV10-2 to TRBJ2-1; D is perhaps TRBD2 (7 bases). The CDR3 runs 13 residues. CDR1 and CDR2 from the germline V gene are WSHSY and SAAADI. V dropped 6 bases and J dropped 8 bases, with 14 bases sitting between them. CDR3 in DNA: TGCGCCAGCAGCGGGGGGCAAGAATATGAGCAGTTCTTC. This codes for CASSGGQEYEQFF.

The J gene is TRBJ1-3, the V gene TRBV5-5; D might be TRBD1 (6 bases). This CDR3 contains 15 residues. V dropped 0 bases and J dropped 7 bases, with 14 bases sitting between them. Germline V gives CDR1 SGHKS, CDR2 YYEKEE (reference sequence). Here the CDR3 reads CASSLAPGATNTIYF. In DNA, the CDR3 is TGTGCCAGCAGCTTGGCTCCAGGGGCAACGAACACCATATATTTT.

The V gene is TRBV9, the J gene TRBJ2-7; 7 bases fit TRBD1. V dropped 0 bases and J dropped 3; count of bases not matched to a gene: 9. This CDR3 has 16 amino acids. Germline CDR1 SGDLS, CDR2 YYNGEE. The CDR3 DNA sequence: TGTGCCAGCAGCGTAGGGGGACAGAAAGGAATCTACGAGCAGTACTTC. This encodes CASSVGGQKGIYEQYF.

The chain couples TRBV27 to TRBJ2-3, with 9 bases fitting TRBD1. Germline V gene sequence: CDR1 MNHEY, CDR2 SMNVEV (reference sequence). V shed 6 bases, J shed 1 base, and the junction held 14 bases outside the gene matches. The CDR3 has 18 residues. CDR3 DNA sequence: TGTGCCAGCAGCTCGGGACAGGGAGGTTTTCCTCGCACAGATACGCAGTATTTT. Translating it yields CASSSGQGGFPRTDTQYF.

This clone appeared once. This rearrangement joins TRBV30 to TRBJ1-2, with D unclear. Trimming took off 1 base at V and 8 bases at J, with 14 bases between the two ends. The CDR3 has 13 amino acids. CDR1 is GTSNPN, CDR2 SVGIG, per germline (reference sequence). The CDR3 bases are TGTGCCTGGAGTGGGGGAGCCGGGCAGGGCTACACCTTC. Translation gives CAWSGGAGQGYTF.

The J gene is TRBJ2-1, the V gene TRBV3-1 (or the pseudogene TRBV3-2), with 7 nucleotides matching TRBD1. In germline, CDR1 is LGHDT, CDR2 YNNKEL (reference sequence). This CDR3 contains 15 residues. Unmatched junction bases numbered 11, after V lost 5 bases and J lost 7 bases. CDR3 sequence (DNA): TGTGCCAGCAGCGTAAGACAGGGCCTGAGAAATGAGCAGTTCTTC. Translating gives CASSVRQGLRNEQFF.

The rearrangement links TRBV27 to TRBJ1-4; 8 nucleotides line up with TRBD1. V was clipped by 5 bases and J by 5 bases; unmatched bases: 13. Per germline, CDR1 MNHEY and CDR2 SMNVEV (reference sequence). The CDR3 runs to 17 residues. This CDR3 is CASSGTGQIYPNEKLFF. CDR3 nucleotide sequence: TGTGCCAGCAGTGGGACAGGACAAATTTACCCAAATGAAAAACTGTTTTTT. Looking up the rest from reference TRBV27 and TRBJ1-4 gives the full variable domain: EAQVTQNPRYLITVTGKKLTVTCSQNMNHEYMSWYRQDPGLGLRQIYYSMNVEVTDKGDVPEGYKVSRKEKRNFPLILESPSPNQTSLYFCASSGTGQIYPNEKLFFGSGTQLSVL.

The chain combines TRBV2 with TRBJ1-2; possible D gene TRBD1, 5 bases. Trimming stripped 5 bases from V and 6 bases from J, with 19 bases between. The CDR3 covers 15 residues. Germline-derived CDR1 and CDR2 are SNHLY and FYNNEI. DNA for the CDR3: TGTGCCAGCAGTACGTGGAGGGGTTTAGAGGATGGCTACACCTTC. Its protein product is CASSTWRGLEDGYTF.

The genes are TRBV5-5 and TRBJ2-1; 12 nucleotides line up with TRBD2. This CDR3 is built from 14 residues. V lost 4 bases to trimming and J lost 14 bases; unmatched junction nucleotides: 10. Per the germline V gene, CDR1 is SGHKS and CDR2 is YYEKEE (reference sequence). The CDR3 DNA follows: TGTGCCAGCAGCCCCGGGACTAGCGGGCGGGTTGAGTTCTTC. Protein product: CASSPGTSGRVEFF.